Shown below are 20 T cell receptor beta chains from a single sample sequenced in a study of T cell responses to AZD1222 COVID-19 vaccine. Libraries were prepared by immunoSEQ multiplex PCR; TCRdb keeps only in-frame clonotypes and omits some of them. This sample has 150,000 to 200,000 clones, with 90% to 95% found just once. Material: peripheral blood, obtained on day 0 of AZD1222 vaccination. The receptors originated from an adult in good health.

The chain links TRBV9 to TRBJ1-6; the match to TRBD1 covers 9 bases. V lost 3 bases, J lost 0 bases, and 4 bases stayed unmatched. CDR1 SGDLS and CDR2 YYNGEE come from the germline V gene. The CDR3 is 17 residues long. The CDR3 protein is CASSAKQGASYNSPLHF. The CDR3 coding sequence is TGTGCCAGCAGCGCTAAACAGGGGGCCTCCTATAATTCACCCCTCCACTTT. The variable domain in full, completed from reference TRBV9 and TRBJ1-6, reads DSGVTQTPKHLITATGQRVTLRCSPRSGDLSVYWYQQSLDQGLQFLIQYYNGEERAKGNILERFSAQQFPDLHSELNLSSLELGDSALYFCASSAKQGASYNSPLHFGNGTRLTVT.

This clone was counted a single time. The V call is TRBV14, the J call TRBJ1-3, with 7 bases aligning to TRBD1. The CDR3 is made up of 18 amino acids. The germline CDR1 and CDR2 sequences are SGHDN and FVKESK. The J segment lost 2 bases and the V segment lost 0 bases, leaving 10 bases of the junction unmatched. The CDR3 bases are TGTGCCAGCAGCCAAGATTTTTCATCGAGGGGGCCTGGAAACACCATATATTTT. Translated, it gives CASSQDFSSRGPGNTIYF.

The chain joins TRBV7-9 to TRBJ2-7, with unresolved D. Germline V gene data show CDR1 as SEHNR and CDR2 as FQNEAQ (reference sequence). Trimming cost V 2 bases and J 1 base, with 9 bases left between them. This CDR3 region has 14 residues. The CDR3 nucleotides read TGTGCCAGCAGCTTACCCAGGAGATCCTACGAGCAGTACTTC. This translates into CASSLPRRSYEQYF.

This clone has just a few counts. The V call is TRBV30, the J call TRBJ1-6; a possible D gene is TRBD1 (6 bases). The CDR3 runs 15 residues. Trimming pared 5 bases from V and 10 bases from J, leaving 21 bases between. Germline assignment: CDR1 GTSNPN and CDR2 SVGIG (reference sequence). The CDR3 here is CAWGTRDTYGSPLHF. CDR3 in DNA: TGTGCCTGGGGTACCCGGGACACCTATGGGTCACCCCTCCACTTT.

This clone was detected once. The genes are TRBV4-2 and TRBJ1-5; D possibly corresponds to TRBD1 (5 bases). Trimming took 0 bases from V and 4 from J, leaving 10 bases between them. CDR3 size: 15 residues. Germline CDR1 reads LGHNA; CDR2 reads YNFKEQ. CDR3: CASSQDLGGNQPQHF. CDR3 nucleotides: TGTGCCAGCAGCCAAGATCTTGGGGGGAATCAGCCCCAGCATTTT.

The chain links TRBV15 to TRBJ1-2, with D maybe TRBD1 (6 bases). The CDR3 has 17 residues. Between the trimmed V and J ends, which lost 0 bases and 1 base, there was a span of 15 bases. Germline V lookup: CDR1 LNHNV, CDR2 YYDKDF (reference sequence). CDR3 sequence (DNA): TGTGCCACCAGCAGAGATTTGGGGGCCGATCTTAACTATGGCTACACCTTC. Its translation is CATSRDLGADLNYGYTF.

The chain combines TRBV15 with TRBJ2-1, with D unresolved. This CDR3 contains 15 residues. The ends were cut back, 0 bases at V and 9 bases at J, with 15 bases in the middle. Per germline, CDR1 LNHNV and CDR2 YYDKDF (reference sequence). CDR3: CATSRDNPLWGEQFF. The CDR3 DNA follows: TGTGCCACCAGCAGAGATAATCCCCTTTGGGGTGAGCAGTTCTTC.

This chain joins TRBV6-5 and TRBJ2-3, with D possibly matching TRBD1 (6 bases). CDR1 is MNHEY, CDR2 SVGAGI, per germline. There are 14 residues in the CDR3. Trimming left V 6 bases short and J 2 bases short, with 12 bases between. The CDR3 here is CASRTGQFTDTQYF. DNA of the CDR3: TGTGCCAGCAGGACAGGACAGTTCACAGATACGCAGTATTTT.

V gene TRBV28 combines with J gene TRBJ1-1; D is undetermined. CDR1 MDHEN and CDR2 SYDVKM come from the germline V gene. Trimming stripped 5 bases from V and 2 bases from J, with 9 bases between. The CDR3 is 13 residues long. The CDR3, as DNA: TGTGCCAGCAGTACCTACAGTAACACTGAAGCTTTCTTT. Translated, it gives CASSTYSNTEAFF.

The rearrangement links TRBV28 to TRBJ2-7; D remains unclear. Trimming cost V 3 bases and J 1 base, with 4 bases left between them. The CDR3 runs to 12 residues. The V gene's germline CDR1 is MDHEN and CDR2 SYDVKM. The CDR3 coding sequence is TGTGCCAGCAGTTTTAGTTCCTACGAGCAGTACTTC. It is translated as CASSFSSYEQYF. The full variable domain, rest sourced from reference TRBV28 and TRBJ2-7, is DVKVTQSSRYLVKRTGEKVFLECVQDMDHENMFWYRQDPGLGLRLIYFSYDVKMKEKGDIPEGYSVSREKKERFSLILESASTNQTSMYLCASSFSSYEQYFGPGTRLTVT.

This sequence joins TRBV18 and TRBJ1-2; perhaps TRBD1 as D (5 bases). The germline V gene encodes CDR1 KGHSH and CDR2 LQKENI. CDR3 length: 15 residues. V was trimmed by 3 bases and J by 4 bases, leaving 15 bases between them. The CDR3 sequence is CASSPSGTEFYGYTF. The CDR3 DNA follows: TGTGCCAGCTCACCTTCCGGGACGGAATTCTATGGCTACACCTTC.

Only one count was recorded for this clone. The chain employs TRBV6-5 and TRBJ1-5; no reliable D call. Trimming pared 0 bases from V and 6 bases from J, leaving 6 bases between. The CDR3 extends over 13 amino acids. Per the germline V gene, CDR1 is MNHEY and CDR2 is SVGAGI. The CDR3 DNA follows: TGTGCCAGCAGTTACTCGCCGGGTCAGCCCCAGCATTTT. This gives the protein CASSYSPGQPQHF.

The CDR3 is CASSARGLPDTEAFF. As DNA, the CDR3 is TGCGCCAGCAGCGCCAGGGGGCTCCCGGACACTGAAGCTTTCTTT. The rearrangement links TRBV5-1 to TRBJ1-1; 8 bases fit TRBD1. V was pared by 4 bases and J by 3 bases, with 8 bases of the junction left unmatched. Germline CDR1 is SGHRS and CDR2 is YFSETQ. The CDR3 runs 15 residues.

This chain joins TRBV27 and TRBJ1-2; D gene unclear. The V and J ends lost 5 bases and 3 bases respectively, with 13 bases between them. The CDR3 runs 14 residues. Looked up from germline, CDR1 is MNHEY and CDR2 is SMNVEV (reference sequence). The CDR3 DNA reads as TGTGCCAGCAGTCCCCGCGAAAACTACTATGGCTACACCTTC. This encodes CASSPRENYYGYTF.

The rearrangement joins TRBV6-2 or TRBV6-3 to TRBJ2-7; 7 bases match TRBD2. CDR3 length: 15 residues. Germline V gene sequence: CDR1 MNHEY, CDR2 SVGEGT. The trim removed 2 bases at V and 4 bases at J, leaving 8 bases unmatched. The CDR3 DNA reads as TGTGCCAGCAGTTACACTAGAGCGGGAACGTACGAGCAGTACTTC. Translation: CASSYTRAGTYEQYF.

The chain joins TRBV6-5 to TRBJ1-2, with TRBD1 as a possible D gene (6 bases). V lost 6 bases and J lost 5, with 13 bases in between. The CDR3 is made up of 13 amino acids. Germline CDR1 reads MNHEY; CDR2 reads SVGAGI. The DNA of the CDR3 is TGTGCCAGCAGGCCCGGGACAATTTATGGCTACACCTTC. Residues: CASRPGTIYGYTF.

Note on this clone: The same CDR3 arises from other DNA sequences in this sample as well. V gene TRBV13 combines with J gene TRBJ1-2, with TRBD1 matching 7 bases. The CDR3 extends over 13 amino acids. Germline V gene data show CDR1 as PRHDT and CDR2 as FYEKMQ (reference sequence). With 5 bases clipped from V and 4 bases from J, the junction kept 4 bases outside the gene matches. The CDR3 sequence is CASSRDSFYGYTF. CDR3 nucleotides: TGTGCCAGCAGCCGGGACAGTTTCTATGGCTACACCTTC.

The J gene is TRBJ2-7, the V gene TRBV4-1; 8 bases align to TRBD1. With V trimmed by 4 bases and J by 3 bases, 8 bases remained unmatched. The CDR3 has 15 residues. Germline V gene sequence: CDR1 MGHRA, CDR2 YSYEKL. This CDR3 reads CASSPQTGVGYEQYF. The CDR3 coding sequence is TGCGCCAGCAGCCCGCAGACAGGGGTCGGCTACGAGCAGTACTTC.

The V call is TRBV5-1, the J call TRBJ1-6; weak D call: TRBD1 (5 bases). The CDR3 contains 17 residues. Germline lookup yields CDR1 SGHRS and CDR2 YFSETQ. V shed 0 bases and J shed 5 bases, with 15 bases lying between them. The CDR3 DNA is TGCGCCAGCAGCTTGGGGCCAGCGGGACGGGATAATTCACCCCTCCACTTT. The encoded protein is CASSLGPAGRDNSPLHF.

The chain recombines TRBV30 with TRBJ2-2; 11 positions match TRBD2. CDR1 and CDR2 from the germline V gene are GTSNPN and SVGIG (reference sequence). Germline trimming cut 0 bases from V and 5 bases from J; bases unmatched to any gene: 8. The CDR3 length is 17 residues. Here the CDR3 reads CAWSVGLAGGQTGELFF. In DNA form, the CDR3 reads TGTGCCTGGAGTGTTGGTCTAGCGGGGGGCCAAACCGGGGAGCTGTTTTTT.